The 5 T cell receptor beta chains listed next were all sequenced from one sample in a study of yellow fever vaccine responses in identical twins. TCRdb re-called the RT-PCR reads through MiXCR, storing one row per CDR3 protein. Among a few thousand distinct CDR3 sequences, 65% to 80% were seen once, and the ten largest hold less than 3.5%. Sequencing used T cells from blood (PBMCs), unsorted or a sorted subset (not recorded which), obtained before or after yellow fever vaccination (not recorded which). These receptors came from a woman aged 18-29 years who received the yellow fever vaccine.

This clonotype was detected only a few times. Written as DNA, the CDR3 is TGTGCCAGCACTCGTCAGGGGAACTATGGCTACACCTTC. It specifies CASTRQGNYGYTF. The chain couples TRBV28 to TRBJ1-2; D may be TRBD1 (6 bases). The germline gives CDR1 MDHEN, CDR2 SYDVKM. The V and J ends lost 7 bases and 2 bases respectively, with 11 bases between them. The CDR3 extends over 13 amino acids.

This clonotype has just a few counts. This rearrangement joins TRBV2 to TRBJ2-1; D is unresolved. CDR3 length equals 15 residues. Deletions cut 4 bases from V and 3 bases from J, with 13 bases between. Per the germline V gene, CDR1 is SNHLY and CDR2 is FYNNEI. This CDR3 is CASSATEAYYNEQFF. The DNA for the CDR3 is TGTGCCAGCAGTGCGACCGAAGCCTACTACAATGAGCAGTTCTTC.

This chain joins TRBV19 and TRBJ1-5; a weak D match, TRBD1 (5 bases). CDR3 length: 16 amino acids. Trimming pared 7 bases from V and 4 bases from J, leaving 20 bases between. Germline lookup yields CDR1 LNHDA and CDR2 SQIVND (reference sequence). CDR3 sequence reads: CASNPLGQGENQPQHF. As DNA, the CDR3 is TGTGCCAGTAACCCACTCGGGCAGGGAGAAAATCAGCCCCAGCATTTT.

This clonotype was picked up one time. This chain links TRBV7-9 with TRBJ2-5; D is unclear. In germline, CDR1 is SEHNR, CDR2 FQNEAQ (reference sequence). This CDR3 is 11 amino acids long. Trimming shortened V by 6 bases and J by 7 bases, and 9 bases separated the two germline ends. CDR3 DNA sequence: TGTGCCAGCAGGGGCCAGTCGACCCAGTACTTC. This encodes CASRGQSTQYF. Drawing the rest from reference TRBV7-9 and TRBJ2-5, the complete variable domain is DTGVSQNPRHKITKRGQNVTFRCDPISEHNRLYWYRQTLGQGPEFLTYFQNEAQLEKSRLLSDRFSAERPKGSFSTLEIQRTEQGDSAMYLCASRGQSTQYFGPGTRLLVL.

The chain combines TRBV4-1 with TRBJ2-5, with D possibly matching TRBD2 (5 bases). Trimming took 0 bases from V and 4 from J, leaving 12 bases between them. Germline loops: CDR1 MGHRA, CDR2 YSYEKL. The length of the CDR3 is 15 residues. The CDR3 region is CASSQDQAAGETQYF. The CDR3 DNA reads TGCGCCAGCAGCCAAGATCAAGCGGCGGGAGAGACCCAGTACTTC.